This T cell receptor beta chain was sequenced in a study of shared clonotypes between healthy human individuals. The study, taken as a whole, reports: Owing to a small donor count, the genetic and exposure-history diversity represented was limited. Naive subsets tended to show greater estimated richness than memory subsets. Of the naive CD4 clonotypes, about 5% were shared across a few donors.

CDR3 length: 13 residues. The germline V gene has CDR1 LNHDA and CDR2 SQIVND (reference sequence). The J segment lost 4 bases and the V segment lost 6 bases, leaving 6 bases of the junction unmatched. When replicate PCRs were run on sorted subsets, they used about 200 ng DNA, approximately 33,000 T cell genomes. The protocol was immunoSEQ multiplex PCR, while the TCRdb copy is restricted to in-frame clones and leaves out a portion. The repertoire holds millions of clones, with 85% to 95% as singletons. To note about this clone: Its antigen is not identified.

The chain couples TRBV19 to TRBJ2-7; 7 bases map to TRBD1. The sample was naive CD4+ T cells sorted from blood. Subset given: CD45RA+ positively selected. The TCR sequence derives from a man aged 18 to 35 in good health. Written as DNA, the CDR3 is TGTGCCAGTAGGGAGACAGGGTCGTACGAGCAGTACTTC. This codes for CASRETGSYEQYF.